The entry that follows covers one TCR beta chain sequence. Its specific antigen is unknown. The input lacks base qualities; no much larger clone sits a single base away. Each collaborating institution followed its own protocols to collect whole blood in K2EDTA tubes. Collaborator samples were shipped for TCRbeta analysis as frozen whole blood, isolated PBMCs, or DNA extracted from either sample type. Measured from the cysteine to the phenylalanine, the CDR3 is 14 residues long. Only CDR3 DNA is held: 42 bases, read in frame from base 1. Taken from the germline V gene (reference sequence), the CDR1 and CDR2 loops are LNHDA and SQIVND. The germline ends are 13 bases apart after V is trimmed by 5 bases and J by 2 bases. The sample comes from a study of blood T cell repertoires in COVID-19 (dated by TCRdb to the early 2020s). For context, the study as a whole: Collaborator samples came from the United States, Italy and Spain and covered acute and convalescent phases of COVID-19. A de-identified subject ID, COVID-19 status, age in years and sex were almost always included in the sample metadata. Where available, HLA class I and class II types were taken from metadata supplied by the sample provider and were not determined by assay-based typing. The material from the prospective study consisted of cDNA or gDNA derived from T cells, B-cell-depleted T cells, or PBMCs. Samples were obtained from the ongoing ImmuneRACE study (first 160 participants) and from roughly 1,300 subjects provided by 6 global collaborators. The dataset comprised deeply sampled blood TCRbeta repertoires from subjects exposed to, actively infected with, or recovered from COVID-19. The repertoires were released in a freely available public database meant as a resource for research on the immune response to SARS-CoV-2.

Broad study findings and their caveats: The quantity of clinical and demographic metadata differed by source and by participant and was supplied without curation.

TCRbeta CDR3 regions were amplified from genomic DNA by means of the immunoSEQ Assay, a bias-controlled multiplex PCR. For the original study's pipeline: Within the assay, amplification of reference gene primers was used to estimate how many nucleated cells each sample contained. Sequence reads were collapsed and filtered to measure the absolute abundance of every unique TCRbeta CDR3 rearrangement. For each sample, productive Simpson clonality was calculated as the square root of Simpson's diversity index across productive rearrangements. Not all clones reach the TCRdb copy of this immuneACCESS table, which keeps in-frame sequences only. Checked studies attribute under half of the gap to unresolved V genes and leave the rest unexplained. V and J calls and clone size are copied from that table; D and trimming were computed from the DNA. Across this sample there are over 60,000 clones, with roughly 75% seen only once. The ten largest clones represent about 9.8% of the sample.

The sequence joins TRBV19 to TRBJ2-7, with TRBD1 as a weak D call on 5 bases. This sequence originates from a human donor in a cohort sampled during active COVID-19. Source material: peripheral blood. The CDR3 reads CASSVAAGTYEQYF. The nucleotide sequence is given as TGTGCCAGTAGTGTGGCGGCAGGGACCTACGAGCAGTACTTC. When the CDR3 is completed using the reference TRBV19 and TRBJ2-7 genes on either side, the full variable domain is DGGITQSPKYLFRKEGQNVTLSCEQNLNHDAMYWYRQDPGQGLRLIYYSQIVNDFQKGDIAEGYSVSREKKESFPLTVTSAQKNPTAFYLCASSVAAGTYEQYFGPGTRLTVT.